The 10 T cell receptor beta chains listed next were all sequenced from one sample in a study of blood T cell repertoires in COVID-19 (dated by TCRdb to the early 2020s). The library was built by means of the immunoSEQ multiplex PCR assay. Held by TCRdb, this immuneACCESS table contains in-frame sequences only and omits some clones. Under half of the omission traces to an unresolved V gene where checked; the cause of the rest is unknown. The sample table lists roughly 190,000 clones, 65% to 90% of them with a count of one. Together, the top ten hold 12% of the sample. The sequenced sample was PBMCs or T cells enriched from blood (not recorded which). Receptors originate from a man aged 40-49 years who had recovered from COVID-19.

In its sample, this clone was seen once. The chain recombines TRBV7-2 with TRBJ2-7, with 12 positions matching TRBD2. V was pared by 2 bases and J by 7 bases, with 12 bases of the junction left unmatched. The CDR3 is 17 amino acids. The germline gives CDR1 SGHTA, CDR2 FQGNSA. The CDR3 reads CASSLSPSSGRAGEQYF. The CDR3 DNA reads as TGTGCCAGCAGCTTAAGCCCCTCTAGCGGGAGGGCCGGGGAGCAGTACTTC.

The chain is built from TRBV11-1 and TRBJ2-7; tentative D call: TRBD2 (6 bases). The germline V gene has CDR1 SGHAT and CDR2 FQDESV (reference sequence). The CDR3 has 14 amino acids. Trimming took off 3 bases at V and 2 bases at J, with 11 bases between the two ends. CDR3 bases: TGTGCCAGCAGCTTTTCCGGGGGACCCTACGAGCAGTACTTC. Its protein product is CASSFSGGPYEQYF.

The chain links TRBV18 to TRBJ2-5, with 9 bases aligning to TRBD2. The CDR3 spans 15 residues. V was clipped by 3 bases and J by 3 bases; unmatched bases: 5. Germline V gene sequence: CDR1 KGHSH, CDR2 LQKENI. CDR3 coding DNA: TGTGCCAGCTCACCCCAGACTAGCGGAAAAGAGACCCAGTACTTC. Its protein product is CASSPQTSGKETQYF.

This clone was recorded a few times. V usage is TRBV27 and J usage is TRBJ1-5; D gene ambiguous. The CDR3 is made up of 16 amino acids. The V end lost 1 base, the J end lost 2 bases, and 12 bases lay between the germline ends. Germline CDR1 is MNHEY and CDR2 is SMNVEV (reference sequence). The CDR3 nucleotides read TGTGCCAGCAGTTTATATCCCCCCCAGGGCAATCAGCCCCAGCATTTT. This sequence encodes CASSLYPPQGNQPQHF.

The V and J genes are TRBV11-2 and TRBJ2-1; 7 nucleotides agree with TRBD2. Losses at the gene ends were 6 bases for V and 0 bases for J; bases not matched to a gene: 5. The CDR3 totals 15 residues. Germline V gives CDR1 SGHAT, CDR2 FQNNGV. Here the CDR3 reads CASSGGESSYNEQFF. The CDR3, as DNA: TGTGCCAGCAGTGGGGGGGAGAGCTCCTACAATGAGCAGTTCTTC.

The CDR3 is CASSLTLGQETSGNTIYF. CDR3 nucleotide sequence: TGTGCCAGCAGCCTCACTCTAGGACAGGAGACCTCTGGAAACACCATATATTTT. This chain joins TRBV9 and TRBJ1-3; 7 bases agree with TRBD1. Germline-derived CDR1 and CDR2 are SGDLS and YYNGEE. The CDR3 has 18 amino acids. J lost 0 bases, V lost 4 bases, and 13 bases had no gene match.

The rearrangement links TRBV14 to TRBJ2-3; 7 bases match TRBD2. This CDR3 is built from 15 residues. Germline V CDR1 and CDR2: SGHDN, FVKESK. The V segment lost 3 bases and the J segment 6 bases; nucleotides outside the gene matches: 9. Here the CDR3 DNA reads TGTGCCAGCAGCCATCTTATAGCGGGTGTTGATACGCAGTATTTT. It specifies CASSHLIAGVDTQYF.

CDR3 residues: CASSRRDGEAFF. CDR3 bases: TGTGCCAGCTCACGGAGGGACGGTGAAGCTTTCTTT. The chain uses TRBV18 and TRBJ1-1; tentatively, D is TRBD1 (5 bases). The CDR3 covers 12 residues. Germline V gives CDR1 KGHSH, CDR2 LQKENI. V was shortened by 4 bases and J by 7 bases, with 10 bases between the two germline ends.

The rearrangement joins TRBV5-1 to TRBJ1-2; TRBD1 aligns across 8 bases. V trimming: 4 bases; J trimming: 7 bases; junction bases outside the gene matches: 9. Germline CDR1 SGHRS, CDR2 YFSETQ. This CDR3 spans 14 amino acids. The CDR3 is CASSTTTTGGGYTF. CDR3 coding DNA: TGCGCCAGCAGCACCACTACCACAGGGGGTGGCTACACCTTC.

V is TRBV15 and J is TRBJ1-5; 9 bases align to TRBD1. With V trimmed by 2 bases and J by 2 bases, 13 bases remained unmatched. Germline V CDR1 and CDR2: LNHNV, YYDKDF (reference sequence). The CDR3 runs to 19 residues. CDR3 in amino acids: CATSRQYPGQGSGNQPQHF. DNA of the CDR3: TGTGCCACCAGCAGACAATATCCGGGACAGGGTTCGGGCAATCAGCCCCAGCATTTT.